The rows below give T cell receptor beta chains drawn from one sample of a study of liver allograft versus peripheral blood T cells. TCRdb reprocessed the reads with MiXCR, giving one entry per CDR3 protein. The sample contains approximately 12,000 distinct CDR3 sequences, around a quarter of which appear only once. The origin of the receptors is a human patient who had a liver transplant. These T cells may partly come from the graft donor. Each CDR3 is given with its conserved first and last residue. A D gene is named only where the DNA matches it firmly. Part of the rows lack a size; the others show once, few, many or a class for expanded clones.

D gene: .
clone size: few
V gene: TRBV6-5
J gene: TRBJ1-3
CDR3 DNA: TGTGCCAGCAGTTACTCCAGGATAGGGGACTCTGGAAACACCATATATTTT
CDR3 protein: CASSYSRIGDSGNTIYF

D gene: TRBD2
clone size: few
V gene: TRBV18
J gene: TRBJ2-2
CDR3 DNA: TGTGCCAGCTCACCGGGGCGGGGGAGCACCGGGGAGCTGTTTTTT
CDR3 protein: CASSPGRGSTGELFF

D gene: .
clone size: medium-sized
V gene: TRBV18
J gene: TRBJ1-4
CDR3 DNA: TGTGCCAGCTCACCCTATCAGGCAACTAATGAAAAACTGTTTTTT
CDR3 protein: CASSPYQATNEKLFF

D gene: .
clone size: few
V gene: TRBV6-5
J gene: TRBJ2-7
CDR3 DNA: TGTGCCAGCAGTTACTCGAGAGGGTATCCCTACGAGCAGTACTTC
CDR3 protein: CASSYSRGYPYEQYF

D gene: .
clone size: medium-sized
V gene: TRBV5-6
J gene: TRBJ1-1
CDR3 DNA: TGTGCCAGCAGCCTCCAAACAGGAACTTACACTGAAGCTTTCTTT
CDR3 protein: CASSLQTGTYTEAFF

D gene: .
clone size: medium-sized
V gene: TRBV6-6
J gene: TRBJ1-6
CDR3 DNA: TGTGCCAGCAGCCCGGACTATAATTCACCCCTCCACTTT
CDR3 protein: CASSPDYNSPLHF

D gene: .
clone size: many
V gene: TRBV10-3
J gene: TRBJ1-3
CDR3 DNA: TGTGCCATCAGTGAGCGCCAGGCCTCTGGAAACACCATATATTTT
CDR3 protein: CAISERQASGNTIYF

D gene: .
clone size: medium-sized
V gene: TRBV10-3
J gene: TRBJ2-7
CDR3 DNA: TGTGCCATCAGCGTTCCGTTGACGGACATCTACGAGCAGTACTTC
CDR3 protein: CAISVPLTDIYEQYF

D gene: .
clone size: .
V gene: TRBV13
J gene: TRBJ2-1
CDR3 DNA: TGTGCCAGCAGCTTACAACCCAACAATGAGCAGTTCTTC
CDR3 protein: CASSLQPNNEQFF

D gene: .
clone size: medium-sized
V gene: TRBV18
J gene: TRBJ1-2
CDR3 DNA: TGTGCCAGCTCACGGACAGCGTGGACGGGGCCGGATGGCTACACCTTC
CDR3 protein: CASSRTAWTGPDGYTF

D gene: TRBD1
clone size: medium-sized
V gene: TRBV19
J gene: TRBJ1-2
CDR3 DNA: TGTGCCAGTAGAACAGGGGCGATTTCTAACTATGGCTACACCTTC
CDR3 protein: CASRTGAISNYGYTF

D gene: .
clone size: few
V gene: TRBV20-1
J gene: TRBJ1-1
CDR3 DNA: TGCAGTGCTAGAGTTCCTACAGGGATGGGCACTGAAGCTTTCTTT
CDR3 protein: CSARVPTGMGTEAFF

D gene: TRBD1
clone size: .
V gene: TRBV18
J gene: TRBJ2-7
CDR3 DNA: TGTGCCAGCTCACCACGACCAACAGTGGACAGGGGAAGGAGAGAGCAGTACTTC
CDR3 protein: CASSPRPTVDRGRREQYF

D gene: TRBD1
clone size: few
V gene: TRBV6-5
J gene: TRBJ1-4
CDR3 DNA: TGTGCCAGCAGACGACAGGGAGCGGTTAATGAAAAACTGTTTTTT
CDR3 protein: CASRRQGAVNEKLFF

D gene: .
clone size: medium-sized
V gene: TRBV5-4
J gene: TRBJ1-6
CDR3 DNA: TGTGCCAGCAGCTTTATAGGGACGGCTAATTCACCCCTCCACTTT
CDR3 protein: CASSFIGTANSPLHF